These 3 T cell receptor beta chains came from one sample sequenced in a study of blood T cell repertoires in COVID-19. The repertoire was sequenced with immunoSEQ multiplex PCR; TCRdb's copy has only in-frame clones and lacks some. Of around 200,000 clones listed, under 90% are singletons. The specimen sequenced was peripheral blood. The receptors here all came from a woman aged 40 to 49 with active or convalescent COVID-19.

The chain employs TRBV10-3 and TRBJ2-3; D is perhaps TRBD2 (6 bases). The CDR3 runs 15 residues. Looked up from germline, CDR1 is ENHRY and CDR2 is SYGVKD. The ends were cut back, 4 bases at V and 1 base at J, with 12 bases in the middle. CDR3 in amino acids: CAISGDSGGTDTQYF. CDR3 nucleotides: TGTGCCATCAGTGGTGATAGCGGCGGCACAGATACGCAGTATTTT.

The rearrangement uses TRBV3-1 (or the pseudogene TRBV3-2) and TRBJ1-5, with D possibly TRBD1 on 5 matching bases. Germline CDR1 and CDR2: LGHDT and YNNKEL (reference sequence). V was trimmed by 5 bases and J by 4 bases, leaving 9 bases between them. The CDR3 spans 13 residues. This CDR3 is CASSAQGNQPQHF. Here the CDR3 DNA reads TGTGCCAGCAGCGCGCAGGGAAATCAGCCCCAGCATTTT.

This clone was recorded once. This chain links TRBV9 with TRBJ2-7; tentatively, D is TRBD2 (7 bases). V dropped 4 bases and J dropped 4 bases, with 21 bases sitting between them. This CDR3 is built from 16 residues. CDR1 and CDR2 from the germline V gene are SGDLS and YYNGEE. This CDR3 reads CASSLYGGGGLYEQYF. CDR3 in DNA: TGTGCCAGCAGCCTTTACGGGGGCGGGGGACTGTACGAGCAGTACTTC.